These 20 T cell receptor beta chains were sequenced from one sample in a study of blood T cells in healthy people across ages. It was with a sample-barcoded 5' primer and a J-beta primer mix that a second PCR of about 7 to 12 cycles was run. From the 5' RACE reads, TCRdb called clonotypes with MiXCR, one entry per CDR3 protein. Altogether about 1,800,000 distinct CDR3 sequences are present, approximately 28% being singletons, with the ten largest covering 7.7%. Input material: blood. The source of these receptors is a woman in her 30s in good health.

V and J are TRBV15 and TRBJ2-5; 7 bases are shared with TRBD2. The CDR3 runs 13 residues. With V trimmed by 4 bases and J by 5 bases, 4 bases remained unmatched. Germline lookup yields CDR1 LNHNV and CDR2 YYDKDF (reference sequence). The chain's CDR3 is CATSTFGGETQYF. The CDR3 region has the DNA TGTGCCACCAGCACCTTCGGGGGGGAGACCCAGTACTTC.

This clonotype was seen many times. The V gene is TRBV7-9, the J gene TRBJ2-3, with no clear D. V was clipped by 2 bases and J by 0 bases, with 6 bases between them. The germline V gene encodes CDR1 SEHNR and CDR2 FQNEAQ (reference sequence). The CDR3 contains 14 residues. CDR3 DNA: TGTGCCAGCAGCTTAATGGCCAGCACAGATACGCAGTATTTT. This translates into CASSLMASTDTQYF.

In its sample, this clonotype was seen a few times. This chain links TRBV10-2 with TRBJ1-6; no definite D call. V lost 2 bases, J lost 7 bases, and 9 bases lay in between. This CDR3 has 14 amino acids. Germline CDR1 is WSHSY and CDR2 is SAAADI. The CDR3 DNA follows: TGCGCCAGCAGTGAGCGGGTCTTCAATTCACCCCTCCACTTT. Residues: CASSERVFNSPLHF.

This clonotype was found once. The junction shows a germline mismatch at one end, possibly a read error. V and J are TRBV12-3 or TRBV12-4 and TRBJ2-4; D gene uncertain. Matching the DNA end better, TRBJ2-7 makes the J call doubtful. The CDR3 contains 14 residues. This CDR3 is CAGSTPSWFHEQYF. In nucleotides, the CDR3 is TGTGCCGGCAGTACCCCTAGTTGGTTCCACGAGCAGTACTTC.

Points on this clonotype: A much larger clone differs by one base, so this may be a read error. The DNA for the CDR3 is TGTGCCAGCGGAGGATCGGAAGGCTACGAGCAGTACTTC. This sequence encodes CASGGSEGYEQYF. The chain couples TRBV27 to TRBJ2-7; D perhaps matches TRBD2 (5 bases). The V end was cut by 8 bases, the J end by 3 bases, with 14 bases between. CDR1 and CDR2 (germline): MNHEY, SMNVEV (reference sequence). This CDR3 has 13 amino acids.

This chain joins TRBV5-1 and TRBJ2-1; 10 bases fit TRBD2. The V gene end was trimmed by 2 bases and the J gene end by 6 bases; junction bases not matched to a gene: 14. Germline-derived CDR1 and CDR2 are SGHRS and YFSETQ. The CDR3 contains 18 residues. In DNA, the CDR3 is TGCGCCAGCAGCTTAGGGGCACTAGCGGGAAAACGGGCCAATGAGCAGTTCTTC. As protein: CASSLGALAGKRANEQFF.

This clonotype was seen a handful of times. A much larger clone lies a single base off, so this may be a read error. The CDR3 region is CASSSTGVEQYF. In DNA form, the CDR3 reads TGTGCCAGCAGCTCGACAGGGGTCGAGCAGTACTTC. The V gene is TRBV7-9, the J gene TRBJ2-7; TRBD1 aligns across 8 bases. V shed 4 bases and J 6 bases; nucleotides not matched to a gene: 2. CDR1 SEHNR and CDR2 FQNEAQ come from the germline V gene (reference sequence). The CDR3 covers 12 residues.

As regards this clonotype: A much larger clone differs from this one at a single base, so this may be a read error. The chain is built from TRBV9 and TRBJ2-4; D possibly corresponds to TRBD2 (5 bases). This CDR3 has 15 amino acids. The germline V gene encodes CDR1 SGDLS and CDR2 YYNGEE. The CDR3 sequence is CANSVEGTAGNIQYF. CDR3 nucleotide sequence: TGTGCCAACAGCGTCGAGGGTACAGCTGGAAACATTCAGTACTTC.

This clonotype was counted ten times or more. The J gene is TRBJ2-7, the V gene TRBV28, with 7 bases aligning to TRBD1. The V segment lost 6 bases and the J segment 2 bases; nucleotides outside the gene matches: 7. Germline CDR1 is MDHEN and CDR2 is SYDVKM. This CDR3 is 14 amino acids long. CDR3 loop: CASRQGTVPYEQYF. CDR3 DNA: TGTGCCAGCAGGCAGGGGACAGTTCCCTACGAGCAGTACTTC.

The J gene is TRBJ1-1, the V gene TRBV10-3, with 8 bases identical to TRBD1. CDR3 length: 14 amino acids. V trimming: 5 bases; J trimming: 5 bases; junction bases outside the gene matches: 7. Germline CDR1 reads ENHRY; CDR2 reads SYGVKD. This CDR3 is CAISPWTGSTEAFF. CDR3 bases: TGTGCCATCAGTCCCTGGACAGGGAGTACTGAAGCTTTCTTT.

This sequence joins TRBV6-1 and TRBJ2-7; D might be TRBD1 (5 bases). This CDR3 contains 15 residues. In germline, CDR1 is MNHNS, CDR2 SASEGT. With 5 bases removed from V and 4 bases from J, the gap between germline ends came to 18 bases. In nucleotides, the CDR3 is TGTGCCAGCAGTCCACAGGACCCGACCCCTTACGAGCAGTACTTC. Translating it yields CASSPQDPTPYEQYF.

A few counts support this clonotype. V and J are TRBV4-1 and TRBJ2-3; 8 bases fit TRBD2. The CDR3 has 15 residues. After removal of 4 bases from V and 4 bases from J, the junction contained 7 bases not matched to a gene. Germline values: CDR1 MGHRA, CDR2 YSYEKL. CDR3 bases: TGCGCCAGCAGCCTTAGCGGGATCGGACCAGATACGCAGTATTTT. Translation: CASSLSGIGPDTQYF.

The chain's CDR3 is CASSIGQGALNEQFF. CDR3 bases: TGTGCCAGTAGTATAGGGCAGGGGGCCCTCAATGAGCAGTTCTTC. V usage is TRBV19 and J usage is TRBJ2-1; TRBD1 matches at 8 bases. Losses at the gene ends were 1 base for V and 6 bases for J; bases not matched to a gene: 5. Germline CDR1 LNHDA, CDR2 SQIVND (reference sequence). The CDR3 loop spans 15 amino acids.

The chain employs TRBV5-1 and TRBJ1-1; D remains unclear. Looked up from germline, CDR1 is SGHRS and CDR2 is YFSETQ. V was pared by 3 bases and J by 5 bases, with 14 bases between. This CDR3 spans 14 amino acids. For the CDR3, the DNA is TGCGCCAGCAGCTCTTCTTCTGGGAGAACTGAAGCTTTCTTT. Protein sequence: CASSSSSGRTEAFF.

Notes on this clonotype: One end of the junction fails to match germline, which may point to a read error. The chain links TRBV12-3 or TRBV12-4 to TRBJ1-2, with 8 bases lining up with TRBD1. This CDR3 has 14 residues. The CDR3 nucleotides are TGTGCCGGCAGTACCGGACAGGGTGACTTCGGCTACACCTTC. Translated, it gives CAGSTGQGDFGYTF.

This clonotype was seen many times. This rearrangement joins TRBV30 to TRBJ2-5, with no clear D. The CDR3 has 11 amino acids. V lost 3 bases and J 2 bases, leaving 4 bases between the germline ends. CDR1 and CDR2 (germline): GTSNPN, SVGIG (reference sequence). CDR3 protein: CAWSPQETQYF. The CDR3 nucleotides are TGTGCCTGGAGCCCACAAGAGACCCAGTACTTC.

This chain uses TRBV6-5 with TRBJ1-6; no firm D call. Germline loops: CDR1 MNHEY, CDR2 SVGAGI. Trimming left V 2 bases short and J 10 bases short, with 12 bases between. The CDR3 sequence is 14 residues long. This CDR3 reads CASSYDQEGSPLHF. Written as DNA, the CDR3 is TGTGCCAGCAGTTACGACCAGGAAGGCTCACCCCTCCACTTT.

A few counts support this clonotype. CDR3 sequence reads: CASSLLPGAPYEQYF. DNA of the CDR3: TGCGCCAGCAGCTTGTTGCCGGGAGCACCCTACGAGCAGTACTTC. The chain combines TRBV5-1 with TRBJ2-7, with a weak D call TRBD2 (6 bases). The CDR3 is 15 amino acids. Germline V lookup: CDR1 SGHRS, CDR2 YFSETQ. Trimming cost V 1 base and J 2 bases, with 13 bases left between them.

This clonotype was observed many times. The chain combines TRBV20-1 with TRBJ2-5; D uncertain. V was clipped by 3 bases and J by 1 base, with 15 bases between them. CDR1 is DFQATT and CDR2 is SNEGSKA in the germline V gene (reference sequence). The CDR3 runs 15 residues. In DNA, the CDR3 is TGCAGTGCTAGGTCCGGGTCAGGAGTCCAAGAGACCCAGTACTTC. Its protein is CSARSGSGVQETQYF.

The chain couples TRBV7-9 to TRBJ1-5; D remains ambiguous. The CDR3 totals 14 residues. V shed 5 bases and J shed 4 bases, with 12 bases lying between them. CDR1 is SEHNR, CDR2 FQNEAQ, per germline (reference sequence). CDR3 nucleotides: TGTGCCAGCAGCCGAGGCCCAGGAAATCAGCCCCAGCATTTT. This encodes CASSRGPGNQPQHF.